This record covers a single T cell receptor beta chain. No cognate antigen has been identified for it. No base quality values were provided; no much bigger clone lies one nucleotide off. These data belong to a study of metastatic and nonmetastatic thyroid tumors (dated by TCRdb to the early 2020s). With regard to the full study: Repertoires from peripheral blood and from tumor or nodule tissue samples of malignant and benign thyroid patients were compared.

No treatment had been received by any patient before thyroid surgery. The study retrospectively analysed patient clinical samples collected from the early 2010s to the late 2010s using T-cell receptor beta sequencing. General study outcomes and caveats: In both blood and tumor samples, TCR beta diversity was reported to be significantly higher in malignant tumors than in benign nodules.

Libraries came from PCR. Sequencing instrument: Illumina HiSeq 4000. High-throughput sequencing was used to profile the TCR beta-chain CDR3 region of every patient. The source study handled its data this way. Drawing on CDR3 differences between clinicopathological groups, the researchers built a classifier meant to tell apart patients with distant-metastatic papillary thyroid cancer. To measure repertoire diversity the researchers used the Shannon index, while the Morisita-Horn index served to gauge how similar the tumor and blood repertoires were. In TCRdb, the public reads were trimmed at Q25 with fastp and aligned with MiXCR, with productive beta chains retained. Clone size and V and J calls follow TCRdb, not the original study. This sample holds more than 4,000 clones; about 30% were observed only once. The ten most abundant clones make up 25% to 30% of the sample. The junction carries 27 bases between V and J, which are trimmed by 6 bases and 10 bases respectively. The germline V gene yields MNHNS for CDR1 and SASEGT for CDR2. The CDR3 holds 17 amino acids from the cysteine to the phenylalanine. Solely the CDR3 DNA is kept, with 51 bases framed from the first base.

The chain joins TRBV6-1 to TRBJ2-2, with TRBD2 tentatively as D gene (6 bases match). Sequencing was done on a sample of adjacent normal tissue. This receptor was taken from a female donor with papillary thyroid cancer or a benign thyroid nodule (not recorded which). Some clones in this sample may be carry-over from other donors' samples. The CDR3: CASSYRGVRGTVVELFF. The DNA is as follows: TGTGCCAGCAGCTACCGCGGGGTGCGTGGGACGGTCGTGGAGCTGTTTTTT.